This T cell receptor (beta chain) was sequenced during a study of beta chain features in type 1 diabetes. Findings of the study overall: Significant though moderate, a shortening of TCRB CDR3s appeared in all four CD4+ subsets of Type 1 diabetes patients. Among patients, naive, central memory and Treg TCRB repertoires appeared more similar than among healthy donors.

On this clone: Antigen unknown.

Expressed TCRB transcripts were sequenced, since all the RNA that had been isolated was reverse transcribed. The data were produced by immunoSEQ multiplex PCR, yet TCRdb's version contains in-frame clones alone and is incomplete. The data hold 100,000 to 150,000 clones, with around 9% observed a single time. V trimming: 2 bases; J trimming: 5 bases; junction bases outside the gene matches: 6. Germline V gene sequence: CDR1 SGHNT, CDR2 YYREEE (reference sequence). The CDR3 has 15 amino acids. The chain links TRBV5-4 to TRBJ2-3; 9 bases match TRBD1. This TCR was sampled from a man aged 25 to 40 with type 1 diabetes. Specimen: central memory CD4+ T cells from blood. CDR3 region: CASSFPGQGIDTQYF. Here the CDR3 DNA reads TGTGCCAGCAGCTTTCCGGGACAGGGAATAGATACGCAGTATTTT.